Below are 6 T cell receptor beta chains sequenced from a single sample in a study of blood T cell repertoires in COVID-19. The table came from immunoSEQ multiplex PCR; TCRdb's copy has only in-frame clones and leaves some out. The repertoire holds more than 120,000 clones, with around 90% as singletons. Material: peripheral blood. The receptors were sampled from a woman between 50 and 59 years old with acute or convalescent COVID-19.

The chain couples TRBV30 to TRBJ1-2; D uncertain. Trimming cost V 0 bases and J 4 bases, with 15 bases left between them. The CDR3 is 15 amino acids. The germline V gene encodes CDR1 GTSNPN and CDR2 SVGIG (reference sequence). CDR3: CAWSVLWPSGYGYTF. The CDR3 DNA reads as TGTGCCTGGAGTGTACTCTGGCCCTCGGGCTATGGCTACACCTTC.

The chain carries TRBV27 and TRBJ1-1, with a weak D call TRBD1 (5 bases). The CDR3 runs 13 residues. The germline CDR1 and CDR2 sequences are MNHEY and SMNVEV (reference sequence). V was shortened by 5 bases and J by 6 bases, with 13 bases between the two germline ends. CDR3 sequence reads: CASSVPGLPEAFF. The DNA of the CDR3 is TGTGCCAGCAGTGTACCGGGACTTCCTGAAGCTTTCTTT.

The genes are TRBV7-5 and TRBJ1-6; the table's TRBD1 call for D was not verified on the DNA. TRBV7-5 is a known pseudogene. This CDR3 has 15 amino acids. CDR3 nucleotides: TGTGCCAGAAGCTTGGGGACAGGGGAGGGATCACCCCTCCACTTT. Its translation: CARSLGTGEGSPLHF.

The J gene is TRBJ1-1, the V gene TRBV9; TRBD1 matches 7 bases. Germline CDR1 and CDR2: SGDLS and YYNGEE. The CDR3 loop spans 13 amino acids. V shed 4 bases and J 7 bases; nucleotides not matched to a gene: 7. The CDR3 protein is CASSPRRDSEAFF. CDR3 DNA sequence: TGTGCCAGCAGCCCGAGGAGGGACAGTGAAGCTTTCTTT.

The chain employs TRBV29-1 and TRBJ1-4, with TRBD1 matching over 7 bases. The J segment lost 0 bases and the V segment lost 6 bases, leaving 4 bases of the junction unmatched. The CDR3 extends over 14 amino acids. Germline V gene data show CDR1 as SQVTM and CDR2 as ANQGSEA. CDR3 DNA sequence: TGCAGCGTCGCAGGGGGTGCAACTAATGAAAAACTGTTTTTT. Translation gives CSVAGGATNEKLFF.

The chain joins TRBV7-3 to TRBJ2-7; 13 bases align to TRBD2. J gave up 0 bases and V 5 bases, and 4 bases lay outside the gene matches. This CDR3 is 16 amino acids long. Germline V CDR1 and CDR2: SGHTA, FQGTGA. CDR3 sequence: CASSPGLAGPSYEQYF. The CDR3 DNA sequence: TGTGCCAGCAGCCCGGGACTAGCGGGGCCCTCCTACGAGCAGTACTTC.